Detailed here is one TCR beta chain. The data were obtained in a study of beta chain features in type 1 diabetes. Unmatched junction bases numbered 10, after V lost 4 bases and J lost 7 bases. This CDR3 contains 15 residues. CDR1 and CDR2 (germline): SGHRS, YFSETQ. Every isolated RNA sample was fully reverse transcribed, so sequencing captured expressed TCRB transcripts. Sequenced by immunoSEQ multiplex PCR; TCRdb stores in-frame clones only, minus some. The data hold hundreds of thousands of clones, with roughly 15% observed a single time. The TCR sequence derives from a man aged 25-40 years in good health. J is TRBJ2-2 and V is TRBV5-1; 7 bases line up with TRBD1. Sequenced material: central memory CD4+ T cells from blood. The CDR3 sequence is CASSPNRQGDGELFF. The CDR3 nucleotides are TGCGCCAGCAGCCCGAACCGACAGGGTGACGGGGAGCTGTTTTTT.